One T cell receptor beta chain is described in this entry. TCRdb keeps only in-frame clones here, not all; method: immunoSEQ multiplex PCR. The sample lists 73,000 or so clones; 87% were seen once. The data were obtained in a study of control samples from healthy donors and cancer patients. This CDR3 is built from 15 residues. V was cut by 3 bases and J by 0 bases, with 11 bases left in between. CDR1 is SGDLS and CDR2 is YYNGEE in the germline V gene. This rearrangement joins TRBV9 to TRBJ2-3; D is possibly TRBD2 (5 bases). The sequenced sample was blood. The clonotype originates from a woman between 50 and 59 years old in good health. The CDR3 sequence: CASSGLAASTDTQYF. DNA for the CDR3: TGTGCCAGCAGCGGTCTAGCAGCTAGCACAGATACGCAGTATTTT.